This TCR beta chain came from a study of cytomegalovirus exposure and HLA in healthy donors. Regarding the study as a whole: When presence/absence was analysed, sequencing depth was taken to be roughly uniform across donors. Listed as cytomegalovirus-associated were over 150 TCR beta chains. According to an earlier analysis, most TCR beta V segments yielded productive rearrangements about 87% or about 30% of the time. When a later analysis was performed, an Asian-associated ancestry cluster reportedly had fewer N-insertions than the roughly 700-donor mean.

Remarks on this clone: What it binds is unknown.

Germline-derived CDR1 and CDR2 are SGHTA and FQGNSA. This CDR3 has 13 residues. Trimming pared 4 bases from V and 1 base from J, leaving 4 bases between. The PCR had 60 Vbeta and 13 Jbeta primers. Clones were read by immunoSEQ multiplex PCR, and TCRdb kept only the in-frame ones, dropping some. The sample carries some 32,000 clones, around nine tenths recorded once. This sequence originates from a boy between 5 and 17 years old in good health and CMV-seronegative. Specimen: PBMCs. This chain joins TRBV7-2 and TRBJ2-2; D call uncertain. The CDR3 region has the DNA TGTGCCAGCAGCTCCCTGAACACCGGGGAGCTGTTTTTT. Its protein product is CASSSLNTGELFF.